The TCR beta chain described here comes from a study of CD8 T cells in Susac syndrome. Study findings and constraints: A relatively small number of individuals underwent TCR sequencing and HLA analysis.

RNA totalling roughly 0.45 to 1 ug underwent reverse transcription with random hexamers. Across 54 Vbeta and 13 Jbeta, immunoSEQ multiplex PCR amplified TCR beta CDR3. Each CDR3 protein is one row after TCRdb ran MiXCR on the immunoSEQ multiplex PCR reads. Here the sample spans about 130,000 distinct CDR3 sequences, roughly 89% being singletons. Unmatched junction bases numbered 7, after V lost 4 bases and J lost 4 bases. This CDR3 spans 16 amino acids. Germline CDR1 is MGHDK and CDR2 is SYGVNS. On this clonotype: Its specificity is unknown.

Sequencing of TCR beta drew on CD8+ and CD4+ T cells from blood. The chain joins TRBV25-1 to TRBJ2-3; TRBD2 matches at 11 bases. The source is a human donor with multiple sclerosis. Specimen: CD8+ T cells from PBMCs. The CDR3 DNA follows: TGTGCCAGCAGTGGGAAGACTAGCGGGATTGCAGATACGCAGTATTTT. This translates into CASSGKTSGIADTQYF.